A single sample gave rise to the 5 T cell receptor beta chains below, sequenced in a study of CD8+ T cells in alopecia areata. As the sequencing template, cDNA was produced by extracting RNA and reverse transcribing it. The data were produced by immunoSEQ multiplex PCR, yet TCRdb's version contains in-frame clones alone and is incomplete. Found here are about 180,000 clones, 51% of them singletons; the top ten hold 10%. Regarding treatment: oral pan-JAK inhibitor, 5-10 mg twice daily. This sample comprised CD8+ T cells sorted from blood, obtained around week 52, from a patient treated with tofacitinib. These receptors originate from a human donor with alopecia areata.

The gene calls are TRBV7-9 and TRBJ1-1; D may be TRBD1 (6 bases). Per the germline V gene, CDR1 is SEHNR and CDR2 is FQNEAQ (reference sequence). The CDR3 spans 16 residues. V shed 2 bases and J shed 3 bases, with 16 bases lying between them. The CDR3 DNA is TGTGCCAGCAGCTTAAGTGGAGGGGGAGAGCACACTGAAGCTTTCTTT. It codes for CASSLSGGGEHTEAFF.

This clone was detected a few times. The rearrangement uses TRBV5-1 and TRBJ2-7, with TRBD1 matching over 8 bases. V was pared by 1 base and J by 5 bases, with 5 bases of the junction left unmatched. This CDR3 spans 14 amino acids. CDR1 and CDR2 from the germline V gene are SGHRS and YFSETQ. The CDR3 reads CASSLRAGGHEQYF. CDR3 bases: TGCGCCAGCAGCTTGCGAGCAGGGGGCCACGAGCAGTACTTC.

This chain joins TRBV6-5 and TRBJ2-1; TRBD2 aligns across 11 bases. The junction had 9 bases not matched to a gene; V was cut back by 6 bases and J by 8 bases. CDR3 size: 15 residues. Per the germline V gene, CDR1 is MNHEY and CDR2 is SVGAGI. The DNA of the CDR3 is TGTGCCAGCAGCTCCGGGACTAGCGGCTGGGATGAGCAGTTCTTC. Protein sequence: CASSSGTSGWDEQFF.

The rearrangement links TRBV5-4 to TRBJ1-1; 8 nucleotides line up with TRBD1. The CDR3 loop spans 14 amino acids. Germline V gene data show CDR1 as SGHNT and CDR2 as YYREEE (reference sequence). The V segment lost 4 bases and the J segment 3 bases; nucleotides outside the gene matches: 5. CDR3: CASSHHRGDTEAFF. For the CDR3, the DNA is TGTGCCAGCAGCCATCACAGGGGGGACACTGAAGCTTTCTTT.

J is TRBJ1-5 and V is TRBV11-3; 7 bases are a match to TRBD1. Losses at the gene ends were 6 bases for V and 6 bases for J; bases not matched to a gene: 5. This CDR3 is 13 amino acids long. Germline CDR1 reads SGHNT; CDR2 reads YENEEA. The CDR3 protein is CASRRQGTQPQHF. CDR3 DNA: TGTGCCAGCAGACGACAGGGCACTCAGCCCCAGCATTTT.